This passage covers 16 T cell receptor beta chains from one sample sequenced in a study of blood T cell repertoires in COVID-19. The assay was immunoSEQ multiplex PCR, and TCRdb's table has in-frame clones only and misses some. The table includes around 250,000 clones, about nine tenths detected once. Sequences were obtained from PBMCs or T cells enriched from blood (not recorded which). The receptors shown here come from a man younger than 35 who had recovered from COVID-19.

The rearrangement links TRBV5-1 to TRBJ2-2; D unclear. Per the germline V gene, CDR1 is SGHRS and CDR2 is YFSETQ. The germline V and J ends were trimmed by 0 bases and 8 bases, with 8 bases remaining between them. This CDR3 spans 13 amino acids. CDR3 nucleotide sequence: TGCGCCAGCAGCTTGGATGGCAGTGGGGAGCTGTTTTTT. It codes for CASSLDGSGELFF. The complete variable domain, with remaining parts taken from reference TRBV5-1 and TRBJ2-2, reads KAGVTQTPRYLIKTRGQQVTLSCSPISGHRSVSWYQQTPGQGLQFLFEYFSETQRNKGNFPGRFSGRQFSNSRSEMNVSTLELGDSALYLCASSLDGSGELFFGEGSRLTVL.

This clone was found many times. CDR3 bases: TGTGCCAGCAGTTTATTAGCCACTAATAATTCACCCCTCCACTTT. Translation gives CASSLLATNNSPLHF. The V gene is TRBV28, the J gene TRBJ1-6; D is uncertain. CDR1 is MDHEN and CDR2 is SYDVKM in the germline V gene. V was cut by 1 base and J by 5 bases, with 9 bases left in between. This CDR3 has 15 residues. The full variable domain, rest sourced from reference TRBV28 and TRBJ1-6, is DVKVTQSSRYLVKRTGEKVFLECVQDMDHENMFWYRQDPGLGLRLIYFSYDVKMKEKGDIPEGYSVSREKKERFSLILESASTNQTSMYLCASSLLATNNSPLHFGNGTRLTVT.

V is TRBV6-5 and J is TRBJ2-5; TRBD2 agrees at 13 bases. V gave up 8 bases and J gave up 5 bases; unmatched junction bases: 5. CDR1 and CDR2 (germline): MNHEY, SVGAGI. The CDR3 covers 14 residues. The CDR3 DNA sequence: TGTGCCAGCCTAATGGGACTAGCGGGGGAGACCCAGTACTTC. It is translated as CASLMGLAGETQYF.

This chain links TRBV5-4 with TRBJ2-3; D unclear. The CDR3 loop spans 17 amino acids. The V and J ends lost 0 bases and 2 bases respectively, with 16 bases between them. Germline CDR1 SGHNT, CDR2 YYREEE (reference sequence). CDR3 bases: TGTGCCAGCAGCTTGGTGGTCCTACGAGCCCACACAGATACGCAGTATTTT. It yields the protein CASSLVVLRAHTDTQYF.

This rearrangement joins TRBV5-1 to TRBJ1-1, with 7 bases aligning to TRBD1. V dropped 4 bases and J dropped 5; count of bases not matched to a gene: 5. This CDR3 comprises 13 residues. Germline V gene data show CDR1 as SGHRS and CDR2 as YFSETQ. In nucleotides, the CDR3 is TGCGCCAGCAGCGCCGACAGGGATACTGAAGCTTTCTTT. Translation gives CASSADRDTEAFF.

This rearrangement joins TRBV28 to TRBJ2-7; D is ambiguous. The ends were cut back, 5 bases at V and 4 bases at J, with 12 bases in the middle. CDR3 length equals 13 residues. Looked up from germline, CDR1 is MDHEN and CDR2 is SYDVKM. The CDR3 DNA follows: TGTGCCAGCAGTCGCCCCCCACTGTACGAGCAGTACTTC. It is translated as CASSRPPLYEQYF.

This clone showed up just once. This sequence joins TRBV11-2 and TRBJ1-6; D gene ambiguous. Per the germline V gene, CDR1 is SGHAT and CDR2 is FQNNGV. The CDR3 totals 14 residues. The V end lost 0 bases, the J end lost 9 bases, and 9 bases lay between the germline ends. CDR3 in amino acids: CASSLDYEGSPLHF. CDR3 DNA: TGTGCCAGCAGCTTAGACTACGAGGGTTCACCCCTCCACTTT.

CDR3 protein: CASIGPGVGNLGEQYF. CDR3 DNA: TGTGCCAGCATCGGACCAGGGGTCGGAAATTTAGGCGAGCAGTACTTC. The genes are TRBV25-1 and TRBJ2-7, with D tentatively TRBD1 (6 bases). The CDR3 covers 16 residues. From germline, CDR1 is MGHDK and CDR2 SYGVNS. The V gene lost 7 bases and the J gene lost 6 bases, with 25 bases spanning the gap.

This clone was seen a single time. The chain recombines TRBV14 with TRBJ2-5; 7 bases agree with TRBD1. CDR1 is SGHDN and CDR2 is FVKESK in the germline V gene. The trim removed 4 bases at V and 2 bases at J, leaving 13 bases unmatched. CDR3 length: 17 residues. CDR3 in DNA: TGTGCCAGCAGCCTCATCCGGGACAGCCAAGTACAAGAGACCCAGTACTTC. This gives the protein CASSLIRDSQVQETQYF.

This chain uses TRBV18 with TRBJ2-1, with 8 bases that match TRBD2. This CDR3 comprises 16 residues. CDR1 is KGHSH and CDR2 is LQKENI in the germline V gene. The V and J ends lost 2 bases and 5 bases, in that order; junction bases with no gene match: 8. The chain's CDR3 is CASSPYAIAGNNEQFF. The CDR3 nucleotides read TGTGCCAGCTCACCATATGCGATAGCGGGGAACAATGAGCAGTTCTTC.

DNA of the CDR3: TGTGCCAGTAGTATATTGGAGGGGCCGCATACGCAGTATTTT. Amino acid sequence: CASSILEGPHTQYF. V usage is TRBV19 and J usage is TRBJ2-3, with a weak D call TRBD2 (6 bases). CDR1 and CDR2 from the germline V gene are LNHDA and SQIVND (reference sequence). This CDR3 comprises 14 residues. The germline V and J ends were trimmed by 2 bases and 7 bases, with 13 bases remaining between them.

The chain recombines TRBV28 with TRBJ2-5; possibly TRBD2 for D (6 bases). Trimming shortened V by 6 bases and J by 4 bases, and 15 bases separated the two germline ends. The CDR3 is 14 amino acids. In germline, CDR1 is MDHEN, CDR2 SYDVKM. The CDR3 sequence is CASRGGRGGETQYF. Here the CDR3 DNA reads TGTGCCAGCAGGGGGGGACGGGGTGGAGAGACCCAGTACTTC.

The CDR3 bases are TGTGCCAGCAGTTACTCGCCTAGCGGACACACAGATACGCAGTATTTT. Its protein product is CASSYSPSGHTDTQYF. V and J are TRBV6-5 and TRBJ2-3, with 7 positions matching TRBD2. Germline lookup yields CDR1 MNHEY and CDR2 SVGAGI. The CDR3 loop spans 16 amino acids. V was clipped by 0 bases and J by 2 bases; unmatched bases: 5.

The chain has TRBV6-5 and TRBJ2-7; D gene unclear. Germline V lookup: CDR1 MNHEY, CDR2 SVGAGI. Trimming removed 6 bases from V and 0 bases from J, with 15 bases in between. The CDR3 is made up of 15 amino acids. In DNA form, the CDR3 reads TGTGCCAGCAGCAGGATTAGTCCCATCTCCTACGAGCAGTACTTC. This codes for CASSRISPISYEQYF.

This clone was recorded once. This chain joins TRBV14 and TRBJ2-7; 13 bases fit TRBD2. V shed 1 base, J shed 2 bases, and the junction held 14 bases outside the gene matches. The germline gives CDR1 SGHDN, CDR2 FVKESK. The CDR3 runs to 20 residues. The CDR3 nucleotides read TGTGCCAGCAGCCAAGTCCGGACTAGCGGGGGCGGAACTCGGGCCTACGAGCAGTACTTC. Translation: CASSQVRTSGGGTRAYEQYF.

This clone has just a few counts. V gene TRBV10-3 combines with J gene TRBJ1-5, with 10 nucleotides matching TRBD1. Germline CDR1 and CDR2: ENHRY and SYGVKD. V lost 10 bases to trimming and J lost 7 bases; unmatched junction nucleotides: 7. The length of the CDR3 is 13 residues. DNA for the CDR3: TGTGCCACGGGACAGGGGACGGAACAGCCCCAGCATTTT. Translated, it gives CATGQGTEQPQHF.